A single sample gave rise to the 30 T cell receptor beta chains below, sequenced in a study of blood T cells in healthy people across ages. Next came a second PCR, run for roughly 6 to 11 cycles, which used a sample-barcoded 5' primer along with a J-beta primer mix. TCRdb independently ran MiXCR on the 5' RACE reads; one entry per CDR3 protein. The sample has roughly 1,700,000 distinct CDR3 sequences; 28% are singletons. Sequencing was carried out using blood. Receptors were obtained from a woman in her twenties or thirties in good health.

This clonotype was recorded many times. The chain links TRBV20-1 to TRBJ2-7, with TRBD1 matching over 7 bases. The CDR3 loop spans 15 amino acids. Unmatched junction bases numbered 7, after V lost 0 bases and J lost 2 bases. From germline, CDR1 is DFQATT and CDR2 SNEGSKA (reference sequence). DNA for the CDR3: TGCAGTGCTAGAGACCAGGGGGACGCCCCCTACGAGCAGTACTTC. Its protein product is CSARDQGDAPYEQYF.

This clonotype has ten or more counts. The chain couples TRBV4-3 to TRBJ2-5, with D perhaps TRBD1 or TRBD2 (5 bases each). With 0 bases removed from V and 7 bases from J, the gap between germline ends came to 15 bases. Germline CDR1 LGHNA, CDR2 YSLEER. The CDR3 contains 15 residues. CDR3 in DNA: TGCGCCAGCAGCCAAGATAATGGCCGAGGGGTGACCCAGTACTTC. Protein sequence: CASSQDNGRGVTQYF.

The chain couples TRBV3-1 to TRBJ2-5, with 7 bases fitting TRBD2. Unmatched junction bases numbered 12, after V lost 1 base and J lost 4 bases. The germline gives CDR1 LGHDT, CDR2 YNNKEL (reference sequence). The CDR3 sequence is 17 residues long. The CDR3 DNA follows: TGTGCCAGCAGCCAAGGGTGGAACCGGGACTATGCAGAGACCCAGTACTTC. Amino acids: CASSQGWNRDYAETQYF.

The J gene is TRBJ2-7, the V gene TRBV20-1; D unclear. With the DNA end fitting TRBJ2-5 better, the J assignment may be wrong. Germline V gene data show CDR1 as DFQATT and CDR2 as SNEGSKA (reference sequence). CDR3 length equals 13 residues. This CDR3 reads CSARIGSAATQYF. CDR3 nucleotides: TGCAGTGCTAGAATCGGGTCAGCTGCGACCCAGTACTTC.

This chain connects TRBV29-1 to TRBJ1-2; perhaps TRBD1 as D (5 bases). The CDR3 has 12 residues. The V end lost 4 bases, the J end lost 7 bases, and 13 bases lay between the germline ends. Germline V gives CDR1 SQVTM, CDR2 ANQGSEA. The CDR3 region is CSVGGGGSGYTF. Here the CDR3 DNA reads TGCAGCGTTGGGGGCGGGGGTAGTGGCTACACCTTC.

The V call is TRBV3-1, the J call TRBJ1-5; D not certain. The CDR3 sequence is 12 residues long. The germline gives CDR1 LGHDT, CDR2 YNNKEL (reference sequence). The V and J ends lost 2 bases and 7 bases respectively, with 6 bases between them. CDR3 nucleotides: TGTGCCAGCAGCCAACAGGACCAGCCCCAGCATTTT. This encodes CASSQQDQPQHF.

The chain joins TRBV5-1 to TRBJ2-2; the match to TRBD2 covers 7 bases. V was pared by 4 bases and J by 3 bases, with 6 bases of the junction left unmatched. The germline V gene encodes CDR1 SGHRS and CDR2 YFSETQ. This CDR3 spans 15 amino acids. The CDR3 is CASSRRGRDTGELFF. The DNA of the CDR3 is TGCGCCAGCAGCCGTCGTGGGAGGGACACCGGGGAGCTGTTTTTT.

This chain joins TRBV29-1 and TRBJ2-7, with a tentative D call TRBD1 (6 bases). The V gene lost 4 bases and the J gene lost 7 bases, with 23 bases spanning the gap. The germline CDR1 and CDR2 sequences are SQVTM and ANQGSEA. This CDR3 comprises 15 residues. The CDR3 loop reads CSVAVPGDVKNEQYF. The CDR3 DNA follows: TGCAGCGTTGCGGTGCCAGGGGATGTTAAGAATGAGCAGTACTTC.

V usage is TRBV20-1 and J usage is TRBJ2-6, with D perhaps assigned TRBD1 or TRBD2 (5 bases each). V dropped 1 base and J dropped 3 bases, with 19 bases sitting between them. This CDR3 has 18 residues. Germline values: CDR1 DFQATT, CDR2 SNEGSKA (reference sequence). The CDR3, as DNA: TGCAGTGCTAGAGGTTCGTCAGGGAAGGAGGATGGGGCCAACGTCCTGACTTTC. Translating gives CSARGSSGKEDGANVLTF.

V is TRBV7-2 and J is TRBJ1-1; D is undetermined. Per the germline V gene, CDR1 is SGHTA and CDR2 is FQGNSA. CDR3 length: 13 residues. Trimming took 7 bases from V and 0 from J, leaving 9 bases between them. The CDR3 DNA sequence: TGTGCCAGCACCTACGGGGTGAACACTGAAGCTTTCTTT. This translates into CASTYGVNTEAFF.

The gene calls are TRBV11-2 and TRBJ2-1; D may match TRBD1 or TRBD2 (5 bases each). Germline values: CDR1 SGHAT, CDR2 FQNNGV. Trimming removed 8 bases at V and 4 bases at J, with 12 bases between. The CDR3 has 13 residues. CDR3 coding DNA: TGTGCCAGCGGCCGGGACCGATACAATGAGCAGTTCTTC. Translating it yields CASGRDRYNEQFF.

This clonotype was seen more than once but under ten times. The chain carries TRBV7-9 and TRBJ2-7, with a tentative D call TRBD2 (6 bases). Trimming left V 5 bases short and J 3 bases short, with 17 bases between. This CDR3 contains 15 residues. The germline V gene encodes CDR1 SEHNR and CDR2 FQNEAQ (reference sequence). DNA for the CDR3: TGTGCCAGCAGCAAGGAGGGGCTAGGGCTCTACGAGCAGTACTTC. It is translated as CASSKEGLGLYEQYF.

This clonotype showed up just a few times. This chain connects TRBV12-3 or TRBV12-4 to TRBJ2-1; 8 nucleotides align to TRBD2. J was trimmed by 4 bases and V by 3 bases; bases with no gene match: 5. The CDR3 runs to 15 residues. DNA for the CDR3: TGTGCCAGCAGTTTCAGTAGCGGGATATACAATGAGCAGTTCTTC. Protein product: CASSFSSGIYNEQFF.

CDR3 sequence (DNA): TGTGCCAGCAGTTTCGGACAGCCATTCTCCACAGATACGCAGTATTTT. It is translated as CASSFGQPFSTDTQYF. V is TRBV6-5 and J is TRBJ2-3; a possible D gene is TRBD1 (6 bases). In germline, CDR1 is MNHEY, CDR2 SVGAGI. This CDR3 has 16 amino acids. V was clipped by 4 bases and J by 2 bases, with 16 bases between them.

Of note for this clonotype: A read error may explain this, as a much larger clone is one base away. The V and J genes are TRBV20-1 and TRBJ2-7, with 11 bases fitting TRBD2. Germline loops: CDR1 DFQATT, CDR2 SNEGSKA (reference sequence). The CDR3 loop spans 14 amino acids. Trimming took 6 bases from V and 7 from J; bases not matched to a gene: 11. CDR3 bases: TGCAGTGCCCGTGCTAGCGGGGGGTCGAATGAGCAGTACTTC. Its protein is CSARASGGSNEQYF.

Regarding this clonotype: This may be a read error, as it is one base from a much larger clone. The chain recombines TRBV20-1 with TRBJ2-1; 11 positions agree with TRBD2. Germline lookup yields CDR1 DFQATT and CDR2 SNEGSKA (reference sequence). After removal of 5 bases from V and 13 bases from J, the junction contained 19 bases not matched to a gene. The CDR3 consists of 16 residues. Written as DNA, the CDR3 is TGCAGTGCTTCCCGTGCGGCTAGCGGGGGGAGGGAGACCCAGTTCTTC. Translation: CSASRAASGGRETQFF.

This sequence joins TRBV7-2 and TRBJ1-2; unclear D gene. Germline V lookup: CDR1 SGHTA, CDR2 FQGNSA. The CDR3 covers 16 residues. V was pared by 1 base and J by 5 bases, with 17 bases between. The CDR3 coding sequence is TGTGCCAGCAGCTTAGGAGTCTCGACGCAGAAATATGGCTACACCTTC. The encoded protein is CASSLGVSTQKYGYTF.

This clonotype was counted between two and nine times. This chain joins TRBV15 and TRBJ1-6; possibly TRBD1 for D (5 bases). CDR3 length: 14 residues. The V end lost 8 bases, the J end lost 8 bases, and 16 bases lay between the germline ends. CDR1 LNHNV and CDR2 YYDKDF come from the germline V gene (reference sequence). The DNA for the CDR3 is TGTGCCACCGAACCCAGTGGGGGATATTCACCCCTCCACTTT. Protein sequence: CATEPSGGYSPLHF.

In this sample, this clonotype turned up many times. This chain links TRBV7-9 with TRBJ2-1; 7 nucleotides line up with TRBD2. J gave up 9 bases and V 5 bases, and 7 bases lay outside the gene matches. The germline gives CDR1 SEHNR, CDR2 FQNEAQ (reference sequence). CDR3 length equals 13 residues. This CDR3 is CASSVRPGGEQFF. The CDR3 DNA follows: TGTGCCAGCAGCGTCCGTCCGGGGGGTGAGCAGTTCTTC.

The table lists this clonotype with a few counts. This sequence joins TRBV30 and TRBJ2-1, with D perhaps matching TRBD1 or TRBD2 (5 bases each). Trimming removed 5 bases from V and 9 bases from J, with 14 bases in between. The CDR3 covers 12 residues. The germline V gene has CDR1 GTSNPN and CDR2 SVGIG (reference sequence). As DNA, the CDR3 is TGTGCCTGGTCACTGGGGGATGGTGAGCAGTTCTTC. Its translation is CAWSLGDGEQFF.

The genes are TRBV2 and TRBJ1-5, with D possibly being TRBD1 (6 bases). The germline CDR1 and CDR2 sequences are SNHLY and FYNNEI. The length of the CDR3 is 16 residues. Trimming shortened V by 5 bases and J by 6 bases, and 20 bases separated the two germline ends. The CDR3: CASSLQGTVMTQPQHF. As DNA, the CDR3 is TGTGCCAGCAGTCTACAGGGTACGGTTATGACTCAGCCCCAGCATTTT.

V is TRBV5-5 and J is TRBJ2-3, with 8 bases fitting TRBD2. CDR3 length: 15 amino acids. Germline CDR1 and CDR2: SGHKS and YYEKEE (reference sequence). J lost 1 base, V lost 3 bases, and 4 bases had no gene match. CDR3 protein: CASSWDGGGTDTQYF. The DNA of the CDR3 is TGTGCCAGCAGCTGGGACGGGGGGGGCACAGATACGCAGTATTTT.

In this sample, this clonotype turned up many times. The chain has TRBV29-1 and TRBJ2-7, with a tentative D call TRBD1 (5 bases). Trimming removed 4 bases at V and 2 bases at J, with 15 bases between. This CDR3 has 14 residues. Germline V gene data show CDR1 as SQVTM and CDR2 as ANQGSEA. CDR3 loop: CSVALSAGTYEQYF. CDR3 bases: TGCAGCGTTGCCCTTTCGGCAGGGACCTACGAGCAGTACTTC.

The V gene is TRBV7-7, the J gene TRBJ2-2, with 7 bases aligning to TRBD1. This CDR3 has 18 residues. V was pared by 5 bases and J by 6 bases, with 18 bases of the junction left unmatched. From germline, CDR1 is SSHAT and CDR2 FNYEAQ (reference sequence). CDR3 in DNA: TGTGCCAGCAGCGCCAACACAGGGGCCTGCTCACGGGCCGGGGAGCTGTTTTTT. Protein product: CASSANTGACSRAGELFF.

The rearrangement joins TRBV10-3 to TRBJ2-4; TRBD2 matches at 10 bases. The end of the DNA fits TRBJ2-7 better, so the J call may be wrong. This CDR3 contains 13 residues. Germline CDR1 is ENHRY and CDR2 is SYGVKD. The CDR3 spells CATRTSGLYEQYF. DNA for the CDR3: TGTGCCACCCGGACTAGCGGACTCTACGAGCAGTACTTC.

This clonotype has just a few counts. The genes are TRBV6-2 or TRBV6-3 and TRBJ2-7, with TRBD2 identical over 11 bases. The CDR3 is 17 amino acids. V shed 4 bases, J shed 4 bases, and the junction held 12 bases outside the gene matches. Germline V lookup: CDR1 MNHEY, CDR2 SVGEGT. The CDR3 protein is CASSSPPGTSGKYEQYF. CDR3 DNA sequence: TGTGCCAGCAGTTCACCCCCCGGGACTAGCGGCAAGTACGAGCAGTACTTC.

Of note for this clonotype: One junction end disagrees with the germline gene, perhaps due to a read error. The chain carries TRBV7-3 and TRBJ2-3; 7 bases fit TRBD1. Germline assignment: CDR1 SGHTA and CDR2 FQGTGA. This CDR3 is 13 amino acids long. CDR3 nucleotides: TGTGCCAGCAGCTTTGCCGGGACAGATGCGCAGTATTTT. Amino acids: CASSFAGTDAQYF.

In this sample, this clonotype turned up many times. The J gene is TRBJ2-7, the V gene TRBV6-5; D assignment may be TRBD1 or TRBD2 (5 bases each). Germline assignment: CDR1 MNHEY and CDR2 SVGAGI. Trimming left V 8 bases short and J 2 bases short, with 19 bases between. The CDR3 runs 15 residues. The DNA of the CDR3 is TGTGCCAGCGGGGAGACAGTCGGGGTCCCCTACGAGCAGTACTTC. This translates into CASGETVGVPYEQYF.

This clonotype was detected only a few times. V usage is TRBV4-2 and J usage is TRBJ2-7; 9 positions agree with TRBD2. In germline, CDR1 is LGHNA, CDR2 YNFKEQ. Unmatched junction bases numbered 7, after V lost 3 bases and J lost 1 base. The CDR3 is 16 amino acids. The CDR3, as DNA: TGTGCCAGCAGCCATGGGCTAGCGGGGCGGTCCTACGAGCAGTACTTC. It translates to CASSHGLAGRSYEQYF.

In its sample, this clonotype was seen a few times. The J gene is TRBJ2-4, the V gene TRBV5-4; TRBD2 matches at 8 bases. The J call may not be correct, given that the DNA end is closer to TRBJ2-7. CDR3 size: 14 residues. Germline CDR1 and CDR2: SGHNT and YYREEE (reference sequence). The CDR3 protein is CASSGWTSTYEQYF. CDR3 bases: TGTGCCAGCAGCGGATGGACTAGCACCTACGAGCAGTACTTC.